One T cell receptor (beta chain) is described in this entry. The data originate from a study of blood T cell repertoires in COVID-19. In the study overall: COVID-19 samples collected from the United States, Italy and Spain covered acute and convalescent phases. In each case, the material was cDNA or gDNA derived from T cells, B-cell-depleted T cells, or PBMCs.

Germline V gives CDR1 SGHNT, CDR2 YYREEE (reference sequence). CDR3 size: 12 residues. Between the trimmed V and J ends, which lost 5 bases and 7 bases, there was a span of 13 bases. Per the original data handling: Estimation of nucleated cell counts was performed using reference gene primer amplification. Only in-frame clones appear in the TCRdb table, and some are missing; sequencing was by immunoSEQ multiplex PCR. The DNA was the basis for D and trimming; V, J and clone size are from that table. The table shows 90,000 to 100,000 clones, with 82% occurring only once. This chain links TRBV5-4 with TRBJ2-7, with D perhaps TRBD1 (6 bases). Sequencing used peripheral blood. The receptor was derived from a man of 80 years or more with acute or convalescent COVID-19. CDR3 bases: TGTGCCAGCAGATCAGGGGATCTGGAGCAGTACTTC. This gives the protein CASRSGDLEQYF.